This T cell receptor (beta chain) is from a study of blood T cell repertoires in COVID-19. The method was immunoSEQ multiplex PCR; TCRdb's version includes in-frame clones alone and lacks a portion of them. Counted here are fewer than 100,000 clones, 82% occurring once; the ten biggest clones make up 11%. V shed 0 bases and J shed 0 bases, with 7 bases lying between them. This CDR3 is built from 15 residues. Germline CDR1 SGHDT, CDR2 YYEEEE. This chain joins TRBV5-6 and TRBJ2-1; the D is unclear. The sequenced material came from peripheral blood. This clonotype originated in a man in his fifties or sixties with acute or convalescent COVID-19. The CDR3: CASSLGSSSYNEQFF. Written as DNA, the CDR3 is TGTGCCAGCAGCTTGGGGAGCAGCTCCTACAATGAGCAGTTCTTC.